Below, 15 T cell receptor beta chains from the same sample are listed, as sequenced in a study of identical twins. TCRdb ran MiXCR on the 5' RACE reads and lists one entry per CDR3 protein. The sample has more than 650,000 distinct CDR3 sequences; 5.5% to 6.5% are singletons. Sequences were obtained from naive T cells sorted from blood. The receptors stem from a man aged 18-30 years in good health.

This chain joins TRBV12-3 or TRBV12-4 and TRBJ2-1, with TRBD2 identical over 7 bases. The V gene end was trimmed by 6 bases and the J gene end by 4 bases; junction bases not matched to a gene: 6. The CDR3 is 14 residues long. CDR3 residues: CASSPAGDYNEQFF. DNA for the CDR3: TGTGCCAGCAGCCCCGCGGGAGATTACAATGAGCAGTTCTTC.

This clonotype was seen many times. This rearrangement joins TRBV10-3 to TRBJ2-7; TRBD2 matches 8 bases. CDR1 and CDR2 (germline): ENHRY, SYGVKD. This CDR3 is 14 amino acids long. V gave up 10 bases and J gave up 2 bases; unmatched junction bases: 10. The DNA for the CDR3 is TGTGCCACCGCGGGAGGCGTCAAAACCTACGAGCAGTACGTC. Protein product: CATAGGVKTYEQYV.

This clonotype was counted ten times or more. CDR3 region: CATSRGGNYGYTF. The CDR3 nucleotides read TGTGCCACCAGCAGAGGGGGTAACTATGGCTACACCTTC. The rearrangement uses TRBV15 and TRBJ1-2; D not resolved. Trimming took 1 base from V and 1 from J, leaving 4 bases between them. The CDR3 consists of 13 residues. Looked up from germline, CDR1 is LNHNV and CDR2 is YYDKDF (reference sequence).

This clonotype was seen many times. Here the CDR3 reads CASSYAGTGGYEQYF. For the CDR3, the DNA is TGTGCCAGCAGTTACGCCGGGACAGGGGGCTACGAGCAGTACTTC. The chain combines TRBV6-5 with TRBJ2-7; 11 bases are shared with TRBD1. CDR1 and CDR2 (germline): MNHEY, SVGAGI. The CDR3 sequence is 15 residues long. With V trimmed by 2 bases and J by 3 bases, 3 bases remained unmatched.

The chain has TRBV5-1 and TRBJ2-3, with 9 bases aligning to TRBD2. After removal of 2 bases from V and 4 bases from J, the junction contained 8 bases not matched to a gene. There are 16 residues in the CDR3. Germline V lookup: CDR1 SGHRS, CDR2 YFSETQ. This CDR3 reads CASSFQGTSRADTQYF. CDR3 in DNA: TGCGCCAGCAGCTTCCAGGGGACTAGCCGCGCAGATACGCAGTATTTT.

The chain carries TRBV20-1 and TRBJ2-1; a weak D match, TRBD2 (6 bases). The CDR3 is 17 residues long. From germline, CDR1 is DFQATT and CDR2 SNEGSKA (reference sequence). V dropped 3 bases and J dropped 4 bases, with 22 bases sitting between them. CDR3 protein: CSASTQLGTPTYNEQFF. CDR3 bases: TGCAGTGCTAGTACCCAGTTGGGGACTCCTACTTACAATGAGCAGTTCTTC.

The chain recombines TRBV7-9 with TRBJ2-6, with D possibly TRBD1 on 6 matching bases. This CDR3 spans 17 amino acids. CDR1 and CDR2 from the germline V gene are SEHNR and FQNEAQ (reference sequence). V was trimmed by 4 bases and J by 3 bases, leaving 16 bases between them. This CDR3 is CASSWNRVHFGANVLTF. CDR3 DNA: TGTGCCAGCAGCTGGAACAGGGTACACTTTGGGGCCAACGTCCTGACTTTC. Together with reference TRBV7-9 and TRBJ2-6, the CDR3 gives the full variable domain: DTGVSQNPRHKITKRGQNVTFRCDPISEHNRLYWYRQTLGQGPEFLTYFQNEAQLEKSRLLSDRFSAERPKGSFSTLEIQRTEQGDSAMYLCASSWNRVHFGANVLTFGAGSRLTVL.

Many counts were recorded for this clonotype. CDR3 sequence: CASSSRTGLEGYTF. In DNA form, the CDR3 reads TGTGCCAGCAGTTCCCGGACAGGGCTTGAAGGCTACACCTTC. The chain recombines TRBV12-3 or TRBV12-4 with TRBJ1-2; 8 nucleotides align to TRBD1. There are 14 residues in the CDR3. V gave up 4 bases and J gave up 8 bases; unmatched junction bases: 9.

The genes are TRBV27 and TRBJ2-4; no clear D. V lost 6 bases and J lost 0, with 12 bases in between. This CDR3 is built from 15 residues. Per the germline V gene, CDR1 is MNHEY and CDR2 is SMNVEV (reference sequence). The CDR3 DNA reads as TGTGCCAGCAGGGGGTTGGGCTTAGCCAAAAACATTCAGTACTTC. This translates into CASRGLGLAKNIQYF.

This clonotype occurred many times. The CDR3 DNA reads as TGCAGTGCTAGAGAAGATCGGACAGGGGGCCTCGACACCGGGGAGCTGTTTTTT. This codes for CSAREDRTGGLDTGELFF. This chain uses TRBV20-1 with TRBJ2-2, with TRBD1 matching 11 bases. With 0 bases clipped from V and 3 bases from J, the junction kept 9 bases outside the gene matches. Per germline, CDR1 DFQATT and CDR2 SNEGSKA (reference sequence). The CDR3 sequence is 18 residues long.

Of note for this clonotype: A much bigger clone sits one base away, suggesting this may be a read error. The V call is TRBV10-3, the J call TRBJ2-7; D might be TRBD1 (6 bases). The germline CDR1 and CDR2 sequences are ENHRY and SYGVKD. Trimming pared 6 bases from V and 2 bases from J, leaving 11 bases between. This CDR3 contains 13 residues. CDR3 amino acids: CAISRQETYEQYF. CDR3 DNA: TGTGCCATCAGCAGACAGGAAACCTACGAGCAGTACTTC.

In DNA form, the CDR3 reads TGCGCCAGCAGTGGATCTAGCGGAGGTAGGAATGAGCAGTTCTTC. Its protein is CASSGSSGGRNEQFF. V is TRBV10-1 and J is TRBJ2-1; TRBD2 agrees at 7 bases. J was trimmed by 7 bases and V by 4 bases; bases with no gene match: 10. CDR1 is WNHNN, CDR2 SYGVQD, per germline (reference sequence). CDR3 length: 15 residues.

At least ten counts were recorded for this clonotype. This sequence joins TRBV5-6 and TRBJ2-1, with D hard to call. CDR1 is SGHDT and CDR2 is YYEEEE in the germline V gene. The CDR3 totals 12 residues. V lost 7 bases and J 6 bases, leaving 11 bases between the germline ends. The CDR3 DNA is TGTGCCAGCCGAAGCTTACTCAATGAGCAGTTCTTC. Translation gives CASRSLLNEQFF.

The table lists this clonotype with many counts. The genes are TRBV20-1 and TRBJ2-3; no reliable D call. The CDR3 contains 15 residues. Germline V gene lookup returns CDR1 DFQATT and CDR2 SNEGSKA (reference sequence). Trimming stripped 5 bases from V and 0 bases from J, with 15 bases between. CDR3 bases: TGCAGTGCTCCGGATGTGGCAACTAGCACAGATACGCAGTATTTT. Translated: CSAPDVATSTDTQYF.

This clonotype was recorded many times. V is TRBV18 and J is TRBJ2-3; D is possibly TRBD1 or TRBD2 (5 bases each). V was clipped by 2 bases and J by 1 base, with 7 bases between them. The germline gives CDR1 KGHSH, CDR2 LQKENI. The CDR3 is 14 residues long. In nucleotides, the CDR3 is TGTGCCAGCTCACCAGGGGGAGGCACAGATACGCAGTATTTT. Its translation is CASSPGGGTDTQYF.